This is a list of T cell receptor beta chains from one sample in a study of technical replicates of blood from four donors. The repertoire was sequenced with immunoSEQ multiplex PCR; TCRdb's copy has only in-frame clones and lacks some. The table has 80,000 to 95,000 clones, roughly 96% seen once; the top ten hold about 0.33%. Sequencing used T cells isolated from PBMCs. Source of these receptors: a human donor in good health. Each CDR3 is given with its conserved first and last residue. The D gene is left open where the match is weak. Expanded clones are given a class, and other clones once, few, many or no size at all.

V	size	D	J	length	DNA	CDR3
TRBV10-3	once	TRBD2	TRBJ2-1	15	TGTGCCATCAGTGAAGGGGCGGGAGGGTCTTATGAGCAGTTCTTC	CAISEGAGGSYEQFF
TRBV2	-	-	TRBJ1-2	16	TGTGCCAGCAGTGAAGCCTGGGCGATTAACACCTATGGCTACACCTTC	CASSEAWAINTYGYTF
TRBV6-5	-	-	TRBJ1-2	12	TGTGCCAGCATGGCGGGGGCGGATGGCTACACCTTC	CASMAGADGYTF
TRBV28	-	TRBD2	TRBJ2-1	14	TGTGCCAGCAATAGCGGGAGCGACTACAATGAGCAGTTCTTC	CASNSGSDYNEQFF
TRBV6-1	-	-	TRBJ2-2	12	TGTGCCAGCAGGAGGGACACCGGGGAGCTGTTTTTT	CASRRDTGELFF
TRBV4-3	-	-	TRBJ1-1	16	TGCGCCAGCAGCCAAGTAAGAAGCGGTAGTGGGACAGAAGCTTTCTTT	CASSQVRSGSGTEAFF
TRBV6-5	-	TRBD1	TRBJ1-1	14	TGTGCCAGCAGTTATACAGGGGAAGGAACTGAAGCTTTCTTT	CASSYTGEGTEAFF
TRBV7-8	-	TRBD2	TRBJ2-1	14	TGTGCCAGCACCCTGGGGGGGGCCTACAATGAGCAGTTCTTC	CASTLGGAYNEQFF
TRBV5-1	-	TRBD2	TRBJ2-1	14	TGCGCCAGCTACGGACTAGCGGGAGCCCATGAGCAGTTCTTC	CASYGLAGAHEQFF
TRBV28	-	-	TRBJ2-7	17	TGTGCCAGCAGTCCCTTCCGTGGAGGGAGCGGCTCCTACGAGCAGTACTTC	CASSPFRGGSGSYEQYF
TRBV30	-	TRBD1	TRBJ2-5	16	TGTGCCTGGTGGAATCCCAGGCTGGGACAGGAAGAGACCCAGTACTTC	CAWWNPRLGQEETQYF
TRBV10-3	-	-	TRBJ1-1	12	TGTGCCATCAGTCAGGGTGAGACTGAAGCTTTCTTT	CAISQGETEAFF
TRBV6-1	-	-	TRBJ2-3	14	TGTGCCGGCGCGTCGGGCGGGGGCACAGATACGCAGTATTTT	CAGASGGGTDTQYF
TRBV5-1	-	TRBD2	TRBJ2-2	17	TGCGCCAGCAGCTTGATCCTAGCGGGAGTGGGCACCGGGGAGCTGTTTTTT	CASSLILAGVGTGELFF
TRBV5-6	once	-	TRBJ1-2	14	TGTGCCAGCAGCCGGACTGGACTAGGCTATGGCTACACCTTC	CASSRTGLGYGYTF
TRBV6-1	-	TRBD2	TRBJ2-3	16	TGTGCCAGCAGTGGGGTAGCGGGGCTGAACACAGATACGCAGTATTTT	CASSGVAGLNTDTQYF
TRBV9	-	-	TRBJ1-1	16	TGTGCCAGCAGCGTAGGTGGGGTGAGCGGGAACACTGAAGCTTTCTTT	CASSVGGVSGNTEAFF
TRBV4-2	-	TRBD2	TRBJ2-2	15	TGTGCCAGCAGCCAGGGGACTAGCCCTACCGGGGAGCTGTTTTTT	CASSQGTSPTGELFF
TRBV27	once	-	TRBJ1-1	13	TGTGCCAGCAGTTGGGAGGGCAGGGCGGAAGCTTTCTTT	CASSWEGRAEAFF
TRBV2	-	-	TRBJ1-3	14	TGTGCCAGCAGAGGGGAAAGCTCTGGAAACACCATATATTTT	CASRGESSGNTIYF
TRBV27	-	-	TRBJ1-5	15	TGTGCCAGCAGTTTAAGACAGAGCTATAATCAGCCCCAGCATTTT	CASSLRQSYNQPQHF
TRBV7-9	-	TRBD2	TRBJ2-7	16	TGTGCCAGCAGCTCCCCGGAGCTAGCGGGGGCCTACGAGCAGTACTTC	CASSSPELAGAYEQYF
TRBV5-1	-	TRBD1	TRBJ2-3	15	TGCGCCAGCAGCTTGACTCAGGGGGCAGGAGATACGCAGTATTTT	CASSLTQGAGDTQYF
TRBV18	-	-	TRBJ1-3	13	TGTGCCAGCTCACCTACCCTCGAGGACACCATATATTTT	CASSPTLEDTIYF
TRBV7-9	-	-	TRBJ1-4	16	TGTGCCAGCAGCGGGAGGGGAGCTGATACTAATGAAAAACTGTTTTTT	CASSGRGADTNEKLFF
TRBV7-8	-	TRBD2	TRBJ2-3	17	TGTGCCAGCAGCTTAGCGCGACTAGCGGGAGTCACAGATACGCAGTATTTT	CASSLARLAGVTDTQYF
TRBV11-2	-	TRBD1	TRBJ2-7	17	TGTGCCAGCAGCTTAGATCATGTCAGGGGGAGCTCCTACGAGCAGTACTTC	CASSLDHVRGSSYEQYF
TRBV9	-	-	TRBJ1-3	12	TGTGCCAGCAGCCAAGATGGTAGCACCATATATTTT	CASSQDGSTIYF
TRBV4-1	-	TRBD2	TRBJ2-1	21	TGCGCCAGCAGCCACCCCCTTCGGGCTAGCGGGAGTCGCTTATCCTACAATGAGCAGTTCTTC	CASSHPLRASGSRLSYNEQFF
TRBV11-3	-	-	TRBJ1-1	17	TGTGCCAGCAGCTCGATAGAAGGCGGTGTCAAGAACACTGAAGCTTTCTTT	CASSSIEGGVKNTEAFF
TRBV7-9	-	-	TRBJ2-4	16	TGTGCCAGCAGCCGTATACGGGGGGCAGCCAAAAACATTCAGTACTTC	CASSRIRGAAKNIQYF
TRBV4-3	-	-	TRBJ1-4	17	TGCGCCAGCAGCCAAGATACCGGAGGGCTCACTGGTGAAAAACTGTTTTTT	CASSQDTGGLTGEKLFF
TRBV4-2	-	-	TRBJ1-4	17	TGTGCCAGCAGCCAAGGGATAGGTCGGCAGGGTGGTGAAAAACTGTTTTTT	CASSQGIGRQGGEKLFF
TRBV15	-	TRBD2	TRBJ2-1	17	TGTGCCACCAGCAGCTTAATCGCTAGCGGCCCCTACAATGAGCAGTTCTTC	CATSSLIASGPYNEQFF
TRBV6-6	-	-	TRBJ1-4	14	TGTGCCAGCAGTTATCGGGGGATTGGGGAAAAACTGTTTTTT	CASSYRGIGEKLFF
TRBV29-1	-	-	TRBJ2-5	13	TGCAGCGTTGAACAACCGGGTCCGGAGACCCAGTACTTC	CSVEQPGPETQYF
TRBV2	-	-	TRBJ2-7	16	TGTGCCAGCAGTGAGAGTGGGAGAGTGGACCTTTACGAGCAGTACTTC	CASSESGRVDLYEQYF
TRBV2	once	-	TRBJ2-2	13	TGTGCCAGCCAGGGGCCCTACACCGGGGAGCTGTTTTTT	CASQGPYTGELFF
TRBV15	-	-	TRBJ2-2	16	TGTGCCACCAGCAGAGGCATTGCGGCGAACACCGGGGAGCTGTTTTTT	CATSRGIAANTGELFF
TRBV18	-	TRBD1	TRBJ2-7	13	TGTGCCAGCCTACAGGGGCGAGATCGCGAGCAGTACTTC	CASLQGRDREQYF
TRBV5-1	-	TRBD1	TRBJ2-1	15	TGCGCCAGCAGCTTGGAAGGACAGGGGGCAGAAGAGCAGTTCTTC	CASSLEGQGAEEQFF
TRBV7-8	-	-	TRBJ2-5	12	TGTGGAACAGGGCCGGGACAAGAGACCCAGTACTTC	CGTGPGQETQYF
TRBV5-6	-	TRBD2	TRBJ2-7	14	TGTGCCAGCAGCCCCGGGACTAGCGGGCTCGAGCAGTACTTC	CASSPGTSGLEQYF
TRBV5-4	-	TRBD2	TRBJ2-3	16	TGTGCCAGCAGCCCCAGACTAGCGGGAGGGGCAGATACGCAGTATTTT	CASSPRLAGGADTQYF
TRBV5-1	-	-	TRBJ2-7	13	TGCGCCAGCAGCGATGGACAGAACTACGAGCAGTACTTC	CASSDGQNYEQYF
TRBV5-8	-	TRBD1	TRBJ2-1	12	TGTGCCAGCTTAAACAGGGGGCGCGAGCAGTTCTTC	CASLNRGREQFF
TRBV28	-	-	TRBJ2-7	15	TGTGCCAGCAGCGATCCACAGGTGAGCTCCTACGAGCAGTACTTC	CASSDPQVSSYEQYF
TRBV7-6	-	-	TRBJ2-5	12	TGTGCCAGCAGCTTAGCTGAGGAGACCCAGTACTTC	CASSLAEETQYF
TRBV7-2	-	-	TRBJ2-5	15	TGTGCCAGCAGCCCCCAGGGGGGTCCGGTGGAGACCCAGTACTTC	CASSPQGGPVETQYF
TRBV7-2	-	-	TRBJ1-1	14	TGTGCCAGCAGCTTAGGACAGCTGAACACTGAAGCTTTCTTT	CASSLGQLNTEAFF
TRBV11-2	-	TRBD2	TRBJ2-1	17	TGTGCCAGCAGCTCCCAGCGCGGCGGGAGCTCCTACAATGAGCAGTTCTTC	CASSSQRGGSSYNEQFF
TRBV5-1	-	-	TRBJ2-2	15	TGCGCCAGCAGCTTGCTCAGGGAGAACACCGGGGAGCTGTTTTTT	CASSLLRENTGELFF
TRBV30	once	TRBD1	TRBJ1-5	15	TGTGCCTGGAGCCCCGACGGGACAGTAAATCAGCCCCAGCATTTT	CAWSPDGTVNQPQHF
TRBV28	-	-	TRBJ1-2	12	TGTGCCAGCGTGAACAGTCTTTATGGCTACACCTTC	CASVNSLYGYTF
TRBV18	-	TRBD2	TRBJ2-1	14	TGTGCCAGCTCAGGACTAGCGGGAGGCAATGAGCAGTTCTTC	CASSGLAGGNEQFF
TRBV4-3	-	TRBD1	TRBJ1-3	16	TGCGCCAGCAGCCAAGTGCAGGGGGCGGAAGGAAACACCATATATTTT	CASSQVQGAEGNTIYF